The 6 T cell receptor beta chains below were found in one sample sequenced in a study of blood T cells in healthy people across ages (dated by TCRdb to between 2014 and 2017). The library was generated by 5' RACE. The sample was run on an Illumina HiSeq 2500. A second PCR of roughly 6 to 12 cycles was performed with a sample-barcoded 5' primer and a J-beta primer mix. TCRdb reprocessed the public reads (quality trimming at Q25 with fastp, clone calling with MiXCR) and kept in-frame beta chains. Identical CDR3 protein sequences are pooled into one entry, listed with their most common genes and DNA. This sample gives approximately 1.5 million distinct CDR3 sequences in total; about 45% of them show up just once. The ten largest clones represent approximately 4% of the sample. The sample taken for sequencing was blood. The receptors were sampled from a woman aged 18 to 35 in good health.

This clonotype turned up a few times. V gene TRBV28 combines with J gene TRBJ1-5, with TRBD1 as a possible D gene (5 bases). The CDR3 is 14 amino acids. V was cut by 7 bases and J by 3 bases, with 13 bases left in between. Germline V lookup: CDR1 MDHEN, CDR2 SYDVKM. The CDR3 loop is CASKEGTLNQPQHF. CDR3 nucleotides: TGTGCCAGCAAGGAAGGGACCCTCAATCAGCCCCAGCATTTT. Supplemented by reference TRBV28 and TRBJ1-5, the full variable domain reads DVKVTQSSRYLVKRTGEKVFLECVQDMDHENMFWYRQDPGLGLRLIYFSYDVKMKEKGDIPEGYSVSREKKERFSLILESASTNQTSMYLCASKEGTLNQPQHFGDGTRLSIL.

This rearrangement joins TRBV7-2 to TRBJ2-7; D is unresolved. CDR3 length: 14 residues. Trimming removed 5 bases at V and 6 bases at J, with 17 bases between. Germline assignment: CDR1 SGHTA and CDR2 FQGNSA. The CDR3 loop reads CASSPQRRSGEQYF. The CDR3 nucleotides read TGTGCCAGCAGCCCACAAAGGCGGTCCGGCGAGCAGTACTTC. Drawing the rest from reference TRBV7-2 and TRBJ2-7, the complete variable domain is GAGVSQSPSNKVTEKGKDVELRCDPISGHTALYWYRQSLGQGLEFLIYFQGNSAPDKSGLPSDRFSAERTGGSVSTLTIQRTQQEDSAVYLCASSPQRRSGEQYFGPGTRLTVT.

The chain is built from TRBV4-3 and TRBJ1-2, with D maybe TRBD1 (6 bases). The V end was cut by 0 bases, the J end by 9 bases, with 20 bases between. In germline, CDR1 is LGHNA, CDR2 YSLEER. The CDR3 loop spans 16 amino acids. In nucleotides, the CDR3 is TGCGCCAGCAGCCAAGATATCCGGACAGCCAGTGAGCGCTACACCTTC. It encodes CASSQDIRTASERYTF.

V usage is TRBV6-5 and J usage is TRBJ1-1; D perhaps matches TRBD1 (6 bases). Germline-derived CDR1 and CDR2 are MNHEY and SVGAGI. V was pared by 5 bases and J by 4 bases, with 11 bases between. The CDR3 sequence is 13 residues long. CDR3 region: CASSLGAFTEAFF. The CDR3 DNA follows: TGTGCCAGCAGTCTGGGGGCGTTCACTGAAGCTTTCTTT.

V usage is TRBV28 and J usage is TRBJ2-5; 11 bases match TRBD2. The better agreement between TRBJ2-4 and the DNA end casts doubt on the J call. The CDR3 spans 14 residues. Germline V gene data show CDR1 as MDHEN and CDR2 as SYDVKM. The CDR3 DNA is TGTGCCAGCAGTGTACTAGCGGGGGAAAACATTCAGTACTTC. Translated, it gives CASSVLAGENIQYF.

J is TRBJ2-5 and V is TRBV7-2; no reliable D call. CDR1 and CDR2 (germline): SGHTA, FQGNSA. This CDR3 is 12 amino acids long. V dropped 8 bases and J dropped 4 bases, with 11 bases sitting between them. The CDR3 sequence is CTSSHRPETQYF. For the CDR3, the DNA is TGTACCAGCTCCCATCGGCCAGAGACCCAGTACTTC. Variable domain in full (rest from reference TRBV7-2 and TRBJ2-5): GAGVSQSPSNKVTEKGKDVELRCDPISGHTALYWYRQSLGQGLEFLIYFQGNSAPDKSGLPSDRFSAERTGGSVSTLTIQRTQQEDSAVYLCTSSHRPETQYFGPGTRLLVL.